Below, 9 T cell receptor beta chains from the same sample are listed, as sequenced in a study of T cells in narcolepsy. Here immunoSEQ multiplex PCR was the method, and the copy in TCRdb shows in-frame clones only, minus some. The sample records around 30,000 clones, 75% to 90% being singletons. The sequencing sample was made of CD45RA- memory CD4+ T cells from PBMCs. These receptors were collected from a human donor with narcolepsy.

The chain uses TRBV4-3 and TRBJ1-6; D unclear. The CDR3 has 17 amino acids. V was pared by 0 bases and J by 0 bases, with 9 bases between. Germline V gene lookup returns CDR1 LGHNA and CDR2 YSLEER. CDR3 DNA: TGCGCCAGCAGCCAAGAGAGTCAGAGCTCCTATAATTCACCCCTCCACTTT. Its translation: CASSQESQSSYNSPLHF.

With regard to this clone: One end of the junction does not line up with germline, which may come from a read error. CDR3 loop: CAGSPTSSAGNTQYF. CDR3 DNA: TGTGCCGGCTCACCAACTTCCTCGGCCGGGAATACGCAGTATTTT. This sequence joins TRBV18 and TRBJ2-3, with D possibly matching TRBD2 (5 bases). This CDR3 has 15 residues. The V gene's germline CDR1 is KGHSH and CDR2 LQKENI. The full variable domain, rest sourced from reference TRBV18 and TRBJ2-3, is NAGVMQNPRHLVRRRGQEARLRCSPMKGHSHVYWYRQLPEEGLKFMVYLQKENIIDESGMPKERFSAEFPKEGPSILRIQQVVRGDSAAYFCAGSPTSSAGNTQYFGPGTRLTVL.

J is TRBJ2-2 and V is TRBV5-6, with D possibly being TRBD2 (6 bases). Trimming shortened V by 4 bases and J by 6 bases, and 7 bases separated the two germline ends. There are 12 residues in the CDR3. Germline V CDR1 and CDR2: SGHDT, YYEEEE. CDR3 protein: CASSPGAGELFF. Here the CDR3 DNA reads TGTGCCAGCAGCCCGGGGGCCGGGGAGCTGTTTTTT. Supplemented by reference TRBV5-6 and TRBJ2-2, the full variable domain reads DAGVTQSPTHLIKTRGQQVTLRCSPKSGHDTVSWYQQALGQGPQFIFQYYEEEERQRGNFPDRFSGHQFPNYSSELNVNALLLGDSALYLCASSPGAGELFFGEGSRLTVL.

This clone was detected only a few times. The CDR3 loop is CASSLRSSSGANVLTF. CDR3 nucleotide sequence: TGTGCCAGCAGCTTGAGATCGAGCTCTGGGGCCAACGTCCTGACTTTC. V gene TRBV5-6 combines with J gene TRBJ2-6, with unresolved D. This CDR3 has 16 amino acids. Looked up from germline, CDR1 is SGHDT and CDR2 is YYEEEE. V was pared by 1 base and J by 0 bases, with 8 bases between.

In DNA, the CDR3 is TGCGCCAGCTCGGGACAGGACCCGGGCACCGGGGAGCTGTTTTTT. Residues: CASSGQDPGTGELFF. V is TRBV5-1 and J is TRBJ2-2, with 8 nucleotides matching TRBD1. CDR1 is SGHRS, CDR2 YFSETQ, per germline. The V and J ends lost 7 bases and 4 bases, in that order; junction bases with no gene match: 9. There are 15 residues in the CDR3.

CDR3 bases: TGTGCCAGCAGTGAGTTTCCGGGACTAGGCAATGAGCAGTTCTTC. Amino acids: CASSEFPGLGNEQFF. The chain has TRBV2 and TRBJ2-1, with 8 nucleotides matching TRBD2. The CDR3 length is 15 residues. V shed 3 bases, J shed 6 bases, and the junction held 7 bases outside the gene matches. Looked up from germline, CDR1 is SNHLY and CDR2 is FYNNEI.

The chain employs TRBV30 and TRBJ2-5; unclear D gene. The CDR3 covers 11 residues. Germline V gene data show CDR1 as GTSNPN and CDR2 as SVGIG (reference sequence). Trimming took 4 bases from V and 0 from J, leaving 3 bases between them. This CDR3 is CAWNNQETQYF. CDR3 DNA: TGTGCCTGGAACAACCAAGAGACCCAGTACTTC.

The V gene is TRBV20-1, the J gene TRBJ2-7; D remains ambiguous. CDR3 length: 11 residues. V was cut by 2 bases and J by 5 bases, with 7 bases left in between. From germline, CDR1 is DFQATT and CDR2 SNEGSKA (reference sequence). CDR3 residues: CSARSSHEQYF. The CDR3 bases are TGCAGTGCTAGATCCAGTCACGAGCAGTACTTC.

The chain uses TRBV5-1 and TRBJ2-7; D not certain. V was shortened by 1 base and J by 3 bases, with 20 bases between the two germline ends. The CDR3 extends over 17 amino acids. CDR1 is SGHRS and CDR2 is YFSETQ in the germline V gene. The CDR3 region is CASSLPRNAVVNYEQYF. CDR3 bases: TGCGCCAGCAGCTTGCCACGTAACGCGGTTGTAAACTACGAGCAGTACTTC.